The TCR beta chain described here comes from a study of T-cell memory formation after mild COVID-19. Study in general: TCR clusters were mostly donor specific. General study findings and limits: The pre-infection memory compartment contained some responding clones, suggesting cross-reactive memory joined. Proof of SARS-CoV-2 specificity was absent for the second-wave clones that crested on day 37.

Worth noting for this clonotype: Its antigen is still unknown. A clone one base away is much larger, so this may be a read error.

Constant-segment primers and 5'RACE yielded cDNA libraries for TCR alpha and TCR beta, each carrying sample barcodes and UMIs. TCRdb reanalysed the 5' RACE reads using MiXCR and keeps one entry per CDR3 protein. The sample shows under 400,000 distinct CDR3 sequences, around 27% of them seen only once. Germline lookup yields CDR1 SEHNR and CDR2 FQNEAQ (reference sequence). CDR3 length: 13 amino acids. V lost 5 bases and J lost 5; bases outside the gene matches: 4. The chain employs TRBV7-9 and TRBJ2-7; 9 bases map to TRBD1. The sequence was collected from an adult woman who had mild COVID-19 (a few samples of this study predate the infection). Cell type and time point are not known. What was sequenced was PBMCs or a T cell subset sorted from them (not recorded which). The CDR3 sequence: CASSPGQGHEQYF. The CDR3 nucleotides are TGTGCCAGCAGCCCGGGACAGGGCCACGAGCAGTACTTC. Together with reference TRBV7-9 and TRBJ2-7, the CDR3 gives the full variable domain: DTGVSQNPRHKITKRGQNVTFRCDPISEHNRLYWYRQTLGQGPEFLTYFQNEAQLEKSRLLSDRFSAERPKGSFSTLEIQRTEQGDSAMYLCASSPGQGHEQYFGPGTRLTVT.